Below, 3 T cell receptor beta chains from the same sample are listed, as sequenced in a study of CD8 T cells in Susac syndrome. Random hexamers served to reverse transcribe roughly 0.45 to 1 ug RNA. TCRdb processed the immunoSEQ multiplex PCR reads anew with MiXCR; each CDR3 protein has one entry. This repertoire shows 200,000 or so distinct CDR3 sequences, about 95% found once; its top ten account for 0.093%. Specimen: CD4+ T cells from PBMCs. Source of these receptors: a human donor with multiple sclerosis.

The rearrangement joins TRBV2 to TRBJ2-1, with D possibly TRBD2 on 7 matching bases. Trimming removed 6 bases at V and 6 bases at J, with 15 bases between. CDR1 is SNHLY and CDR2 is FYNNEI in the germline V gene. The CDR3 has 14 residues. The CDR3 reads CASRGGTLVNEQFF. The CDR3 DNA reads as TGTGCCAGCAGGGGGGGGACACTAGTCAATGAGCAGTTCTTC.

This rearrangement joins TRBV25-1 to TRBJ2-3; 7 bases agree with TRBD2. This CDR3 spans 13 amino acids. V gave up 9 bases and J gave up 2 bases; unmatched junction bases: 5. Germline V lookup: CDR1 MGHDK, CDR2 SYGVNS. The CDR3 nucleotides read TGTGCCAGTATAGCGGGCGTCACAGATACGCAGTATTTT. Translated, it gives CASIAGVTDTQYF.

The chain uses TRBV6-5 and TRBJ1-5; D is ambiguous. The CDR3 totals 12 residues. V dropped 5 bases and J dropped 3 bases, with 5 bases sitting between them. The germline CDR1 and CDR2 sequences are MNHEY and SVGAGI. The CDR3 bases are TGTGCCAGCAGTGGATTCAATCAGCCCCAGCATTTT. It translates to CASSGFNQPQHF.